The 18 T cell receptor beta chains reported below all come from one sample, sequenced in a study of blood T cell repertoires in COVID-19. The assay was immunoSEQ multiplex PCR, and TCRdb's table has in-frame clones only and misses some. The profile covers some 130,000 clones, with around four fifths appearing a single time and more than 9.5% taken by the ten largest. Material for sequencing was peripheral blood. The receptors were sampled from a man aged 35-49 years with active or convalescent COVID-19.

V is TRBV19 and J is TRBJ1-5; D is perhaps TRBD1 (5 bases). Between the trimmed V and J ends, which lost 1 base and 0 bases, there was a span of 10 bases. Per the germline V gene, CDR1 is LNHDA and CDR2 is SQIVND (reference sequence). The CDR3 runs 16 residues. CDR3 DNA: TGTGCCAGTAGTATAGGGGTGGACACTAGCAATCAGCCCCAGCATTTT. This sequence encodes CASSIGVDTSNQPQHF.

The rearrangement links TRBV19 to TRBJ1-5, with D hard to call. The CDR3 consists of 13 residues. V lost 5 bases and J 3 bases, leaving 8 bases between the germline ends. CDR1 LNHDA and CDR2 SQIVND come from the germline V gene (reference sequence). The CDR3 bases are TGTGCCAGTAGTTTCGGGGACAATCAGCCCCAGCATTTT. Translated: CASSFGDNQPQHF.

The chain carries TRBV7-2 and TRBJ1-5; D possibly corresponds to TRBD1 (5 bases). The CDR3 consists of 16 residues. Germline CDR1 is SGHTA and CDR2 is FQGNSA. With 1 base removed from V and 7 bases from J, the gap between germline ends came to 17 bases. In DNA, the CDR3 is TGTGCCAGCAGCTTAGGAAGGGAAGGGGAAATCCAGCCCCAGCATTTT. This codes for CASSLGREGEIQPQHF.

The chain links TRBV5-1 to TRBJ2-7, with no clear D. V lost 1 base and J 3 bases, leaving 17 bases between the germline ends. This CDR3 has 16 residues. Per germline, CDR1 SGHRS and CDR2 YFSETQ. The CDR3 sequence is CASSLSVVSPGYEQYF. For the CDR3, the DNA is TGCGCCAGCAGCTTGTCAGTTGTTTCTCCAGGCTACGAGCAGTACTTC.

This sequence joins TRBV15 and TRBJ1-6; 9 bases line up with TRBD1. Trimming at V came to 3 bases and at J to 5 bases, leaving 5 bases not matched to a gene. Germline CDR1 reads LNHNV; CDR2 reads YYDKDF (reference sequence). The CDR3 extends over 16 amino acids. The CDR3 DNA reads TGTGCCACCAGCAGGGGGGACAGGGTGGATAATTCACCCCTCCACTTT. Protein: CATSRGDRVDNSPLHF.

The chain employs TRBV5-4 and TRBJ1-3; TRBD1 agrees at 8 bases. V gave up 0 bases and J gave up 0 bases; unmatched junction bases: 2. CDR1 is SGHNT and CDR2 is YYREEE in the germline V gene (reference sequence). There are 16 residues in the CDR3. The CDR3 nucleotides are TGTGCCAGCAGCTTGGGGGACAGGAGCTCTGGAAACACCATATATTTT. It translates to CASSLGDRSSGNTIYF. The full variable domain, completed using reference TRBV5-4 and TRBJ1-3, is ETGVTQSPTHLIKTRGQQVTLRCSSQSGHNTVSWYQQALGQGPQFIFQYYREEENGRGNFPPRFSGLQFPNYSSELNVNALELDDSALYLCASSLGDRSSGNTIYFGEGSWLTVV.

This clone showed up just a few times. This rearrangement joins TRBV2 to TRBJ1-6; 9 bases fit TRBD1. Trimming at V came to 7 bases and at J to 9 bases, leaving 10 bases not matched to a gene. Germline V CDR1 and CDR2: SNHLY, FYNNEI. CDR3 length: 15 amino acids. The CDR3 DNA reads as TGTGCCAGCATCTGGGACAGGGATTTTCGTTCACCCCTCCACTTT. Encoded protein: CASIWDRDFRSPLHF.

The gene calls are TRBV19 and TRBJ1-2, with 7 bases matching TRBD1. CDR3 length: 14 residues. V trimming: 4 bases; J trimming: 2 bases; junction bases outside the gene matches: 4. CDR1 is LNHDA, CDR2 SQIVND, per germline (reference sequence). The CDR3 DNA sequence: TGTGCCAGTAGTACATCGACAGGGAACTATGGCTACACCTTC. Translation: CASSTSTGNYGYTF.

V is TRBV6-5 and J is TRBJ1-1; D not certain. Trimming left V 4 bases short and J 3 bases short, with 15 bases between. Germline-derived CDR1 and CDR2 are MNHEY and SVGAGI. CDR3 size: 15 residues. The CDR3 nucleotides read TGTGCCAGCAGTTTAAGCGGGTCCTGGGACACTGAAGCTTTCTTT. It specifies CASSLSGSWDTEAFF.

This chain uses TRBV24-1 with TRBJ2-1, with 15 bases aligning to TRBD2. The V gene's germline CDR1 is KGHDR and CDR2 SFDVKD. Unmatched junction bases numbered 2, after V lost 4 bases and J lost 5 bases. The CDR3 covers 16 residues. The DNA of the CDR3 is TGTGCCACCAGTGACCGGACTAGCGGGGGGGACAATGAGCAGTTCTTC. Its protein is CATSDRTSGGDNEQFF.

The V gene is TRBV7-9, the J gene TRBJ1-4; maybe TRBD1 (5 bases). The CDR3 is made up of 14 amino acids. Germline CDR1 reads SEHNR; CDR2 reads FQNEAQ (reference sequence). Deletions cut 4 bases from V and 8 bases from J, with 14 bases between. This chain's CDR3 is CASSSTGEGEKLFF. The CDR3, as DNA: TGTGCCAGCAGCTCCACGGGGGAAGGGGAAAAACTGTTTTTT.

V is TRBV19 and J is TRBJ1-5, with D perhaps matching TRBD1 (5 bases). The CDR3 runs 19 residues. CDR1 and CDR2 (germline): LNHDA, SQIVND (reference sequence). V shed 3 bases and J shed 10 bases, with 31 bases lying between them. The CDR3 coding sequence is TGTGCCAGTAGTATTCTCTCGGGGGGTCAGTCCCAGAGGAATCGTCCCCAGCATTTT. This sequence encodes CASSILSGGQSQRNRPQHF.

This rearrangement joins TRBV5-1 to TRBJ1-1; the match to TRBD1 covers 9 bases. Looked up from germline, CDR1 is SGHRS and CDR2 is YFSETQ. Losses at the gene ends were 1 base for V and 0 bases for J; bases not matched to a gene: 1. This CDR3 region has 15 residues. The DNA of the CDR3 is TGCGCCAGCAGCTTGAACAGGGGGCTGAACACTGAAGCTTTCTTT. It is translated as CASSLNRGLNTEAFF. Complete variable domain (other parts from reference TRBV5-1 and TRBJ1-1): KAGVTQTPRYLIKTRGQQVTLSCSPISGHRSVSWYQQTPGQGLQFLFEYFSETQRNKGNFPGRFSGRQFSNSRSEMNVSTLELGDSALYLCASSLNRGLNTEAFFGQGTRLTVV.

This chain joins TRBV19 and TRBJ1-5, with a tentative D call TRBD1 (5 bases). The CDR3 spans 13 residues. The germline V gene encodes CDR1 LNHDA and CDR2 SQIVND (reference sequence). The V end was cut by 8 bases, the J end by 3 bases, with 11 bases between. The CDR3 reads CASRRTLNQPQHF. CDR3 sequence (DNA): TGTGCCAGTCGTCGGACACTCAATCAGCCCCAGCATTTT.

J is TRBJ1-5 and V is TRBV18; the D gene is possibly TRBD1 (5 bases). Germline CDR1 reads KGHSH; CDR2 reads LQKENI. The V gene lost 4 bases and the J gene lost 2 bases, with 18 bases spanning the gap. This CDR3 region has 17 residues. The CDR3 protein is CASSLRGAELGNQPQHF. The CDR3 DNA is TGTGCCAGCTCACTAAGGGGCGCGGAACTTGGCAATCAGCCCCAGCATTTT.

The chain joins TRBV27 to TRBJ2-3; 10 bases line up with TRBD2. V was pared by 2 bases and J by 2 bases, with 10 bases of the junction left unmatched. CDR3 length: 18 amino acids. Germline lookup yields CDR1 MNHEY and CDR2 SMNVEV (reference sequence). The CDR3 DNA reads as TGTGCCAGCAGTTTAGAACGTTCTAGCGGGGGATACACAGATACGCAGTATTTT. It translates to CASSLERSSGGYTDTQYF.

This clone was observed once. J is TRBJ2-7 and V is TRBV6-1; 8 bases agree with TRBD1. Germline V gene lookup returns CDR1 MNHNS and CDR2 SASEGT. The CDR3 extends over 21 amino acids. V shed 2 bases, J shed 3 bases, and the junction held 24 bases outside the gene matches. CDR3 residues: CASSEIHQGASLLDQGYEQYF. CDR3 coding DNA: TGTGCCAGCAGTGAAATACACCAGGGGGCCTCCTTACTCGACCAGGGCTACGAGCAGTACTTC.

The chain links TRBV7-9 to TRBJ2-1; D uncertain. The CDR3 covers 10 residues. Germline CDR1 SEHNR, CDR2 FQNEAQ (reference sequence). V was clipped by 5 bases and J by 9 bases, with 5 bases between them. The CDR3 nucleotides are TGTGCCAGCAGCCCCAGTGAGCAGTTCTTC. Translated, it gives CASSPSEQFF.